Included here is one TCR beta chain sequence, with context. Germline CDR1 reads GTSNPN; CDR2 reads SVGIG (reference sequence). V lost 4 bases and J lost 2; bases outside the gene matches: 4. The CDR3 contains 13 residues. Negative isolation yielded CD4+ and CD8+ T cells, and FACS enriched TEMRA cells. This sample was included in a study of CD8 T cells in Susac syndrome. Random hexamers served to reverse transcribe about 0.5 to 1 ug RNA. MiXCR, applied by TCRdb to the immunoSEQ multiplex PCR reads, yields one record per CDR3 protein. The sample includes 110,000 or so distinct CDR3 sequences, more than 85% seen only once; the top ten take approximately 0.097%.

The material sequenced was CD4+ T cells from PBMCs. The chain joins TRBV30 to TRBJ2-7; 8 nucleotides line up with TRBD1. This sequence originates from a human donor with multiple sclerosis. CDR3 coding DNA: TGTGCCTGGATGCGCAGGGGGCCCTACGAGCAGTACTTC. This sequence encodes CAWMRRGPYEQYF. Full variable domain (missing parts from reference TRBV30 and TRBJ2-7): SQTIHQWPATLVQPVGSPLSLECTVEGTSNPNLYWYRQAAGRGLQLLFYSVGIGQISSEVPQNLSASRPQDRQFILSSKKLLLSDSGFYLCAWMRRGPYEQYFGPGTRLTVT.